In this sample, the clone carrying this T cell receptor beta chain turned up a few times. Its target is not known. The data were obtained in a study of PD-1 blockade in classical Hodgkin lymphoma. Study results and caveats: By C4D1, CD4+ diversity increased significantly, especially in complete responders.

The time point is: cycle 4 day 1 (C4D1), after about 6 weeks of nivolumab. Every patient was affected by relapse after autologous stem cell transplantation, while exposure to brentuximab vedotin was not uniform. Method: immunoSEQ multiplex PCR; TCRdb's copy keeps in-frame clones and lacks some. Of about 41,000 clones listed, approximately 67% are singletons. This TCR came from a human donor with classical Hodgkin lymphoma. Source: peripheral blood mononuclear cells (PBMCs), taken before the fourth cycle of nivolumab.

CDR3 protein: CASSSEQGQGRTGELFF. For the CDR3, the DNA is TGTGCCAGCAGCTCTGAACAAGGACAGGGGCGAACCGGGGAGCTGTTTTTT. The chain employs TRBV5-6 and TRBJ2-2; 9 bases agree with TRBD1. The CDR3 has 17 amino acids. The junction had 11 bases not matched to a gene; V was cut back by 3 bases and J by 5 bases. Per the germline V gene, CDR1 is SGHDT and CDR2 is YYEEEE.